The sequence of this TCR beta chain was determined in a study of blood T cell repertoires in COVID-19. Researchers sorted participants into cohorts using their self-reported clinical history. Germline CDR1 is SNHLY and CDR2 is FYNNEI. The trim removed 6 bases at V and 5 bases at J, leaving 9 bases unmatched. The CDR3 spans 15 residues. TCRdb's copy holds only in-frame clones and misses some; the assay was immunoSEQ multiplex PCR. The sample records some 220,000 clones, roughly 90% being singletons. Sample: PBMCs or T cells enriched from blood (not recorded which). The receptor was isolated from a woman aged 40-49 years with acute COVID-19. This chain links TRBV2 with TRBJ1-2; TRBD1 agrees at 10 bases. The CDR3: CASRERRTGGYGYTF. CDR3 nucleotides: TGTGCCAGCAGAGAGAGGCGGACAGGGGGATATGGCTACACCTTC.